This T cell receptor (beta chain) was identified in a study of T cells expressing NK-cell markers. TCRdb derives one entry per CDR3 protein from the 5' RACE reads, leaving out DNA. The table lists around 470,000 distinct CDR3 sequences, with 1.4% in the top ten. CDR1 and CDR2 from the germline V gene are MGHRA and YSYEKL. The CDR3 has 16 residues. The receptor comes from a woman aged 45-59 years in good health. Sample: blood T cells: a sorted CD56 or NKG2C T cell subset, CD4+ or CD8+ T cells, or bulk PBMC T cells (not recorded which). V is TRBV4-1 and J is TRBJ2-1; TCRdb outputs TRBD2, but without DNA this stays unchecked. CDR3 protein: CASSQVFPSGSDEQFF.